Listed here are 17 T cell receptor beta chains from one sample, sequenced in a study of T cell changes during pregnancy in multiple sclerosis. Profiling relied on immunoSEQ multiplex PCR, and the TCRdb table lists in-frame clones only, not all of them. Among 30,000 to 35,000 clones listed, around nine tenths were seen once. Specimen: CD8+ T cells from peripheral blood mononuclear cells, collected before pregnancy. All receptors come from a female donor with multiple sclerosis, enrolled in a pregnancy study.

Written as DNA, the CDR3 is TGTGCCAGCAGTGAAGAAGGGGGCAGCTCCTACGAGCAGTACTTC. Encoded protein: CASSEEGGSSYEQYF. The chain links TRBV6-1 to TRBJ2-7; 7 bases fit TRBD1. The CDR3 length is 15 residues. The V gene's germline CDR1 is MNHNS and CDR2 SASEGT. V trimming: 1 base; J trimming: 0 bases; junction bases outside the gene matches: 3.

This chain uses TRBV5-6 with TRBJ1-2, with D possibly being TRBD1 (5 bases). Trimming shortened V by 7 bases and J by 4 bases, and 14 bases separated the two germline ends. Germline CDR1 and CDR2: SGHDT and YYEEEE. The CDR3 has 13 amino acids. The CDR3 is CASAFETVYGYTF. DNA for the CDR3: TGTGCCAGCGCGTTTGAGACAGTCTATGGCTACACCTTC.

The J gene is TRBJ1-1, the V gene TRBV19, with 8 bases lining up with TRBD1. The V gene end was trimmed by 9 bases and the J gene end by 3 bases; junction bases not matched to a gene: 9. This CDR3 comprises 14 residues. Germline V gene sequence: CDR1 LNHDA, CDR2 SQIVND (reference sequence). The CDR3 loop reads CASHGQGRYTEAFF. CDR3 coding DNA: TGTGCCAGCCACGGACAGGGAAGGTACACTGAAGCTTTCTTT.

V usage is TRBV9 and J usage is TRBJ1-3; unclear D gene. Germline V lookup: CDR1 SGDLS, CDR2 YYNGEE. The germline V and J ends were trimmed by 6 bases and 0 bases, with 7 bases remaining between them. This CDR3 has 13 residues. CDR3 sequence: CASTGISGNTIYF. In DNA form, the CDR3 reads TGTGCCAGCACCGGGATCTCTGGAAACACCATATATTTT.

The chain combines TRBV5-5 with TRBJ2-7; 9 bases line up with TRBD2. The CDR3 length is 19 residues. V dropped 4 bases and J dropped 3; count of bases not matched to a gene: 20. CDR1 is SGHKS, CDR2 YYEKEE, per germline (reference sequence). CDR3 sequence reads: CASSPLLAGRRPINYEQYF. DNA of the CDR3: TGTGCCAGCAGCCCACTCCTAGCGGGAAGGCGTCCTATCAACTACGAGCAGTACTTC.

The chain has TRBV18 and TRBJ1-3; D unclear. This CDR3 spans 15 amino acids. The ends were cut back, 3 bases at V and 0 bases at J, with 9 bases in the middle. CDR1 and CDR2 (germline): KGHSH, LQKENI. CDR3 region: CASSPRSGSGNTIYF. In nucleotides, the CDR3 is TGTGCCAGCTCACCGAGGAGCGGCTCTGGAAACACCATATATTTT.

The chain uses TRBV1 and TRBJ1-2; TRBD1 is the table's D call, not checked against the DNA. TRBV1 is classified as a pseudogene. The CDR3 loop spans 18 amino acids. The CDR3 bases are TGCACCAGCAGCCAAGATCTCAGGGGCTTATCATTCTCCTATGGCTACACCTTC. Translating gives CTSSQDLRGLSFSYGYTF.

The chain recombines TRBV6-5 with TRBJ2-2; 7 bases fit TRBD2. Germline values: CDR1 MNHEY, CDR2 SVGAGI. The length of the CDR3 is 14 residues. J gave up 7 bases and V 0 bases, and 2 bases lay outside the gene matches. CDR3 coding DNA: TGTGCCAGCAGTTACTCGGGGGGGAACGGGGAGCTGTTTTTT. The encoded protein is CASSYSGGNGELFF.

The chain uses TRBV6-5 and TRBJ2-1, with a possible D match to TRBD2 (7 bases). Looked up from germline, CDR1 is MNHEY and CDR2 is SVGAGI. V gave up 1 base and J gave up 5 bases, with 12 bases separating them. This CDR3 has 15 amino acids. For the CDR3, the DNA is TGTGCCAGCAGTTACTGGGGGGGGCTAAACAATGAGCAGTTCTTC. Its translation is CASSYWGGLNNEQFF.

This chain uses TRBV27 with TRBJ1-5; D is perhaps TRBD1 (5 bases). Germline CDR1 is MNHEY and CDR2 is SMNVEV (reference sequence). V was trimmed by 2 bases and J by 5 bases, leaving 13 bases between them. The CDR3 consists of 15 residues. The CDR3 DNA is TGTGCCAGCAGTTTAGGTGGGGGAGGGTATCAGCCCCAGCATTTT. Its protein product is CASSLGGGGYQPQHF.

This clone was detected only a few times. The chain links TRBV4-1 to TRBJ2-7; D is possibly TRBD1 (6 bases). In germline, CDR1 is MGHRA, CDR2 YSYEKL. Deletions cut 2 bases from V and 5 bases from J, with 16 bases between. The CDR3 has 15 amino acids. The chain's CDR3 is CASSQQTGTGDEQYF. In nucleotides, the CDR3 is TGCGCCAGCAGCCAACAGACAGGTACCGGCGACGAGCAGTACTTC.

The chain carries TRBV11-2 and TRBJ2-2; D not resolved. The CDR3 covers 18 residues. V dropped 5 bases and J dropped 2 bases, with 21 bases sitting between them. Germline V lookup: CDR1 SGHAT, CDR2 FQNNGV. CDR3 nucleotides: TGTGCCAGCAGCCTCTCAGGCCAGGCCCTATTCAACACCGGGGAGCTGTTTTTT. It translates to CASSLSGQALFNTGELFF. Supplemented by reference TRBV11-2 and TRBJ2-2, the full variable domain reads EAGVAQSPRYKIIEKRQSVAFWCNPISGHATLYWYQQILGQGPKLLIQFQNNGVVDDSQLPKDRFSAERLKGVDSTLKIQPAKLEDSAVYLCASSLSGQALFNTGELFFGEGSRLTVL.

The chain uses TRBV27 and TRBJ2-7; D is uncertain. Germline loops: CDR1 MNHEY, CDR2 SMNVEV (reference sequence). CDR3 size: 13 residues. Trimming stripped 2 bases from V and 3 bases from J, with 8 bases between. The CDR3 DNA is TGTGCCAGCAGTTTAGCTCAGTTCTACGAGCAGTACTTC. This codes for CASSLAQFYEQYF.

This chain connects TRBV19 to TRBJ1-5; D not resolved. CDR3 length equals 14 residues. Germline CDR1 and CDR2: LNHDA and SQIVND (reference sequence). Trimming left V 4 bases short and J 3 bases short, with 10 bases between. The CDR3 spells CASSTPTPNQPQHF. The CDR3 region has the DNA TGTGCCAGTAGTACCCCGACACCCAATCAGCCCCAGCATTTT.

This clone has only one observation. The chain has TRBV19 and TRBJ1-3, with 9 bases that match TRBD1. The J segment lost 3 bases and the V segment lost 7 bases, leaving 7 bases of the junction unmatched. Germline-derived CDR1 and CDR2 are LNHDA and SQIVND (reference sequence). CDR3 length equals 15 residues. In DNA, the CDR3 is TGTGCCAGTAACAAGGGACAGGGCTATGGAAACACCATATATTTT. It yields the protein CASNKGQGYGNTIYF.

The gene calls are TRBV2 and TRBJ2-7, with TRBD2 matching 11 bases. Germline CDR1 reads SNHLY; CDR2 reads FYNNEI. With V trimmed by 9 bases and J by 6 bases, 7 bases remained unmatched. The CDR3 contains 13 residues. CDR3 DNA: TGTGCCAGTCATAGCGGGAGGGCCCCCGAGCAGTACTTC. This codes for CASHSGRAPEQYF.

This chain uses TRBV29-1 with TRBJ2-7, with 10 bases that match TRBD1. Germline values: CDR1 SQVTM, CDR2 ANQGSEA. This CDR3 comprises 14 residues. The V segment lost 6 bases and the J segment 7 bases; nucleotides outside the gene matches: 12. The CDR3 protein is CSVVYGTGAGEQYF. The CDR3 DNA is TGCAGCGTCGTTTACGGGACAGGGGCAGGGGAGCAGTACTTC.